The 20 T cell receptor beta chains presented below share a single source sample, sequenced in a study of blood T cell repertoires in COVID-19. This table comes from immunoSEQ multiplex PCR, and its TCRdb copy is limited to in-frame clones, with some not included. The table records roughly 160,000 clones, approximately 90% of them present only once. Input material: peripheral blood. All receptors derive from a man in his fifties who had recovered from COVID-19.

The chain couples TRBV10-1 to TRBJ2-1; D possibly corresponds to TRBD1 (6 bases). Deletions cut 2 bases from V and 4 bases from J, with 12 bases between. The CDR3 totals 15 residues. In germline, CDR1 is WNHNN, CDR2 SYGVQD (reference sequence). CDR3 region: CASSEGQIVYNEQFF. The CDR3, as DNA: TGCGCCAGCAGTGAGGGACAGATCGTATACAATGAGCAGTTCTTC.

The CDR3 DNA follows: TGTGCCAGCAGCGTAGCGGTGGGCGACTATGGCTACACCTTC. Protein product: CASSVAVGDYGYTF. V gene TRBV9 combines with J gene TRBJ1-2; unclear D gene. This CDR3 comprises 14 residues. V lost 0 bases and J 3 bases, leaving 9 bases between the germline ends. Germline lookup yields CDR1 SGDLS and CDR2 YYNGEE.

The V and J genes are TRBV4-1 and TRBJ2-7, with 10 bases aligning to TRBD2. This CDR3 contains 17 residues. The germline CDR1 and CDR2 sequences are MGHRA and YSYEKL. After removal of 1 base from V and 4 bases from J, the junction contained 10 bases not matched to a gene. CDR3 loop: CASSQGASGSWGYEQYF. The CDR3 DNA sequence: TGCGCCAGCAGCCAAGGGGCTAGCGGGAGTTGGGGATACGAGCAGTACTTC.

J is TRBJ1-1 and V is TRBV7-9; 10 bases line up with TRBD1. The CDR3 contains 14 residues. Germline assignment: CDR1 SEHNR and CDR2 FQNEAQ (reference sequence). Trimming at V came to 5 bases and at J to 5 bases, leaving 5 bases not matched to a gene. DNA of the CDR3: TGTGCCAGCAGCGACGGGACAGGGGTAACTGAAGCTTTCTTT. Translating it yields CASSDGTGVTEAFF.

A single count supports this clone. The rearrangement joins TRBV4-1 to TRBJ1-3; unclear D gene. V lost 4 bases, J lost 0 bases, and 13 bases lay in between. The CDR3 is 16 amino acids. Germline CDR1 and CDR2: MGHRA and YSYEKL. The CDR3 spells CASSRGDFPSGNTIYF. The CDR3 bases are TGCGCCAGCAGCCGCGGAGACTTTCCCTCTGGAAACACCATATATTTT.

This sequence joins TRBV5-1 and TRBJ1-5, with a weak D call TRBD1 (5 bases). Trimming shortened V by 2 bases and J by 4 bases, and 10 bases separated the two germline ends. This CDR3 spans 14 amino acids. Germline V gene lookup returns CDR1 SGHRS and CDR2 YFSETQ. The CDR3 DNA is TGCGCCAGCAGCTTCGACAGCCTAAATCAGCCCCAGCATTTT. Amino acids: CASSFDSLNQPQHF.

This chain connects TRBV5-6 to TRBJ2-7, with 10 bases lining up with TRBD1. Germline lookup yields CDR1 SGHDT and CDR2 YYEEEE. The CDR3 is 13 residues long. The V gene end was trimmed by 2 bases and the J gene end by 5 bases; junction bases not matched to a gene: 1. The CDR3 spells CASSFGTGDEQYF. The CDR3 DNA sequence: TGTGCCAGCAGCTTTGGGACAGGGGACGAGCAGTACTTC.

The chain employs TRBV6-5 and TRBJ2-7; 10 bases match TRBD1. Germline lookup yields CDR1 MNHEY and CDR2 SVGAGI. Losses at the gene ends were 6 bases for V and 6 bases for J; bases not matched to a gene: 5. The CDR3 covers 13 residues. The CDR3 DNA reads as TGTGCCAGCAGCCTACGGGACAGGGGCGAGCAGTACTTC. Translating it yields CASSLRDRGEQYF.

V gene TRBV4-3 combines with J gene TRBJ2-7; possibly TRBD1 for D (5 bases). This CDR3 comprises 15 residues. V gave up 0 bases and J gave up 2 bases, with 11 bases separating them. Germline CDR1 reads LGHNA; CDR2 reads YSLEER. The CDR3 DNA follows: TGCGCCAGCAGCCAAGAGGTCTCGACAGCCTACGAGCAGTACTTC. Its translation is CASSQEVSTAYEQYF.

The DNA of the CDR3 is TGTGCCAGCAGCGAACAGGGGACCACTGAAGCTTTCTTT. Translated: CASSEQGTTEAFF. The V and J genes are TRBV2 and TRBJ1-1; 7 bases agree with TRBD1. The V gene's germline CDR1 is SNHLY and CDR2 FYNNEI. The CDR3 is 13 amino acids. After removal of 6 bases from V and 4 bases from J, the junction contained 5 bases not matched to a gene. Drawing the rest from reference TRBV2 and TRBJ1-1, the complete variable domain is EPEVTQTPSHQVTQMGQEVILRCVPISNHLYFYWYRQILGQKVEFLVSFYNNEISEKSEIFDDQFSVERPDGSNFTLKIRSTKLEDSAMYFCASSEQGTTEAFFGQGTRLTVV.

The V call is TRBV30, the J call TRBJ2-1, with 9 bases fitting TRBD2. Germline V gene lookup returns CDR1 GTSNPN and CDR2 SVGIG (reference sequence). V lost 4 bases to trimming and J lost 7 bases; unmatched junction nucleotides: 5. The CDR3 has 13 amino acids. CDR3 nucleotides: TGTGCCTGGACTAGCGGGGCACGTAATGAGCAGTTCTTC. Its translation is CAWTSGARNEQFF.

This clone was counted once. This chain uses TRBV7-2 with TRBJ2-1; TRBD1 aligns across 8 bases. The CDR3 sequence is 16 residues long. V was clipped by 6 bases and J by 1 base; unmatched bases: 8. Germline V gene lookup returns CDR1 SGHTA and CDR2 FQGNSA. CDR3 sequence (DNA): TGTGCCAGCAGACCCGACAGGGGCGTATCCTACAATGAGCAGTTCTTC. It specifies CASRPDRGVSYNEQFF.

The chain links TRBV18 to TRBJ2-7; TRBD1 is a possible D gene (5 bases). V was cut by 3 bases and J by 0 bases, with 6 bases left in between. From germline, CDR1 is KGHSH and CDR2 LQKENI. CDR3 length: 13 amino acids. CDR3 DNA sequence: TGTGCCAGCTCACCGACAGCCTCCTACGAGCAGTACTTC. Translation gives CASSPTASYEQYF. Using reference TRBV18 and TRBJ2-7 for the parts outside the CDR3, the full variable domain is NAGVMQNPRHLVRRRGQEARLRCSPMKGHSHVYWYRQLPEEGLKFMVYLQKENIIDESGMPKERFSAEFPKEGPSILRIQQVVRGDSAAYFCASSPTASYEQYFGPGTRLTVT.

This rearrangement joins TRBV6-2 or TRBV6-3 to TRBJ2-7; 7 bases fit TRBD2. With V trimmed by 0 bases and J by 5 bases, 4 bases remained unmatched. The CDR3 sequence is 14 residues long. Germline V gene lookup returns CDR1 MNHEY and CDR2 SVGEGT. In DNA, the CDR3 is TGTGCCAGCAGTTACTCGGGAGGGGCAGACGAGCAGTACTTC. It codes for CASSYSGGADEQYF.

The J gene is TRBJ2-5, the V gene TRBV4-2, with D possibly TRBD2 on 7 matching bases. V dropped 3 bases and J dropped 3 bases, with 17 bases sitting between them. This CDR3 comprises 16 residues. CDR1 and CDR2 from the germline V gene are LGHNA and YNFKEQ. DNA of the CDR3: TGTGCCAGCAGCCAGGGCCACAGGGAGGGCGAAGAGACCCAGTACTTC. Translating it yields CASSQGHREGEETQYF.

The CDR3 loop is CASSPGLAGEETQYF. The CDR3 region has the DNA TGTGCCAGCAGCCCGGGACTAGCGGGAGAAGAGACCCAGTACTTC. The V and J genes are TRBV7-2 and TRBJ2-5, with TRBD2 matching 14 bases. The CDR3 extends over 15 amino acids. Trimming removed 5 bases from V and 3 bases from J; junction bases left unmatched: 2. Germline V gene data show CDR1 as SGHTA and CDR2 as FQGNSA. The entire variable domain, with the rest obtained from reference TRBV7-2 and TRBJ2-5, is as follows: GAGVSQSPSNKVTEKGKDVELRCDPISGHTALYWYRQSLGQGLEFLIYFQGNSAPDKSGLPSDRFSAERTGGSVSTLTIQRTQQEDSAVYLCASSPGLAGEETQYFGPGTRLLVL.

This clone occurred once. The chain combines TRBV2 with TRBJ2-7, with D tentatively TRBD2 (5 bases). CDR1 is SNHLY and CDR2 is FYNNEI in the germline V gene. The CDR3 runs 12 residues. V gave up 3 bases and J gave up 5 bases, with 8 bases separating them. CDR3 sequence: CASSDTRDEQYF. In DNA form, the CDR3 reads TGTGCCAGCAGTGATACTAGGGACGAGCAGTACTTC.

The rearrangement links TRBV9 to TRBJ2-1; 9 positions match TRBD2. Losses at the gene ends were 2 bases for V and 7 bases for J; bases not matched to a gene: 10. Germline values: CDR1 SGDLS, CDR2 YYNGEE. CDR3 length equals 16 residues. The chain's CDR3 is CASSVRGREGRNEQFF. The CDR3 bases are TGTGCCAGCAGCGTCCGAGGGCGGGAGGGCCGAAATGAGCAGTTCTTC.

The DNA of the CDR3 is TGTGCCAGCAGCTTGTCCAGGTTGGCTGGTGCTGAAGCTTTCTTT. It is translated as CASSLSRLAGAEAFF. The chain links TRBV7-2 to TRBJ1-1; D not resolved. V lost 3 bases, J lost 6 bases, and 17 bases lay in between. CDR1 is SGHTA and CDR2 is FQGNSA in the germline V gene. CDR3 length equals 15 residues. The full variable domain, rest sourced from reference TRBV7-2 and TRBJ1-1, is GAGVSQSPSNKVTEKGKDVELRCDPISGHTALYWYRQSLGQGLEFLIYFQGNSAPDKSGLPSDRFSAERTGGSVSTLTIQRTQQEDSAVYLCASSLSRLAGAEAFFGQGTRLTVV.

V and J are TRBV7-8 and TRBJ2-2; 9 nucleotides align to TRBD2. CDR1 is SGHVS, CDR2 FQNEAQ, per germline. The trim removed 2 bases at V and 7 bases at J, leaving 8 bases unmatched. The CDR3 runs to 16 residues. The DNA of the CDR3 is TGTGCCAGCAGCTTACCCCAGCGGGGGGTTGTCGGGGAGCTGTTTTTT. Its protein is CASSLPQRGVVGELFF.